Sequencing of this TCR beta chain was carried out in a study of blood T cell repertoires in COVID-19. Study at large: Acute and convalescent COVID-19 samples came from the United States, Italy and Spain. Nucleic acid was either cDNA or gDNA, and it came from T cells, B-cell-depleted T cells, or PBMCs.

CDR3 length: 12 amino acids. The V gene lost 5 bases and the J gene lost 3 bases, with 7 bases spanning the gap. Authors' processing steps: From reference gene primer amplification, estimates of nucleated cell counts were derived. Data came from immunoSEQ multiplex PCR; TCRdb stores just in-frame clones and leaves some out. From that table come the V and J calls and clone size; the DNA was used to work out D and trimming. The sample consists of around 120,000 clones, approximately 84% of them appearing once. The clonotype was recovered from a human donor in a cohort sampled during active COVID-19. Sequenced: peripheral blood. The rearrangement uses TRBV12-3 or TRBV12-4 and TRBJ1-1; no clear D. The CDR3 DNA reads as TGTGCCAGCAGTCCTATCTACACTGAAGCTTTCTTT. Amino acid sequence: CASSPIYTEAFF.